Shown below are 29 T cell receptor beta chains from a single sample sequenced in a study of tumor-infiltrating lymphocytes in primary liver carcinoma. Co-extraction of both nucleic acids (RNA and DNA) used roughly 19-33 mg of unsorted bulk tissue. cDNA specific to TCR beta was made from 500 ng of total RNA, with a constant-region primer employed for priming. Construction of TCR beta libraries relied on three successive nested multiplex PCR rounds employing slightly modified ARM-PCR. It was with TRBV1-TRBV30 forward primers and a C-beta reverse primer that the first two PCR rounds were run, at around 11 cycles each. TCRdb itself ran the multiplex PCR reads through MiXCR, one entry per CDR3 protein. The sample includes about 120,000 distinct CDR3 sequences, roughly 75% of them seen just once. The sequenced material came from tumor-adjacent normal liver tissue. The receptor source for this set is an older woman with primary liver carcinoma and hepatitis B virus infection.

As regards this clonotype: At one end, the junction sequence differs from germline, possibly due to a read error. The chain uses TRBV11-3 and TRBJ2-1; 12 bases fit TRBD2. This CDR3 contains 15 residues. Per the germline V gene, CDR1 is SGHNT and CDR2 is YENEEA. The CDR3 region has the DNA TGTACCAGCAGCTCACTAGCGGGAGGTATCAATGTGCAGTTCTTC. Translated, it gives CTSSSLAGGINVQFF.

This chain joins TRBV7-3 and TRBJ2-3; D is perhaps TRBD1 (5 bases). This CDR3 is built from 15 residues. The germline V gene encodes CDR1 SGHTA and CDR2 FQGTGA. V lost 5 bases, J lost 1 base, and 13 bases lay in between. The CDR3 DNA follows: TGTGCCAGCAGCATCCAGGGATCCGGCACAGATACGCAGTATTTT. As protein: CASSIQGSGTDTQYF.

Many counts were recorded for this clonotype. The V gene is TRBV4-1, the J gene TRBJ2-5; 9 positions match TRBD2. V lost 4 bases and J lost 5; bases outside the gene matches: 8. The V gene's germline CDR1 is MGHRA and CDR2 YSYEKL. This CDR3 has 15 residues. Written as DNA, the CDR3 is TGCGCCAGCAGCCCGCCGGGACTAGCTCGGGAGACCCAGTACTTC. Translating gives CASSPPGLARETQYF.

The rearrangement joins TRBV12-5 to TRBJ2-1; weak D call: TRBD2 (5 bases). The CDR3 totals 19 residues. CDR1 is LGHNT and CDR2 is FRNRAP in the germline V gene. The V end was cut by 1 base, the J end by 2 bases, with 21 bases between. The CDR3, as DNA: TGTGCTAGTGGTTTGGCAAACGGACTGGCGAGTAACCCCTACAATGAGCAGTTCTTC. Translation gives CASGLANGLASNPYNEQFF.

For this clonotype: The CDR3 does not end in the conserved phenylalanine or tryptophan, so this is likely a read error. The chain joins TRBV7-9 to TRBJ1-5; 9 bases fit TRBD1. In germline, CDR1 is SEHNR, CDR2 FQNEAQ (reference sequence). The CDR3 totals 15 residues. In DNA form, the CDR3 reads TGTGTCAGCAGCTTAGTGGGACAGGGTCACCAGCCCCAGCATCTT. This gives the protein CVSSLVGQGHQPQHL.

The chain carries TRBV7-9 and TRBJ2-1; 10 bases agree with TRBD2. This CDR3 is 15 amino acids long. After removal of 5 bases from V and 5 bases from J, the junction contained 6 bases not matched to a gene. From germline, CDR1 is SEHNR and CDR2 FQNEAQ (reference sequence). The CDR3 spells CASSLDGTSDNEQFF. The CDR3 DNA sequence: TGTGCCAGCAGCCTAGACGGGACTAGCGACAATGAGCAGTTCTTC.

Concerning this clonotype: Because the CDR3 is missing its conserved closing phenylalanine or tryptophan, this is likely a read error. The chain combines TRBV11-2 with TRBJ1-2; D unresolved. The CDR3 contains 13 residues. Per the germline V gene, CDR1 is SGHAT and CDR2 is FQNNGV. CDR3 DNA sequence: TGCGCCATCAGCCCGACCCATAACTATGGCTACACCATC. It specifies CAISPTHNYGYTI.

As regards this clonotype: No conserved phenylalanine or tryptophan ends this CDR3, so it is likely a read error. The DNA is left out, because the CDR3 cannot be placed on it with certainty; the CDR3 is given as TCRdb lists it. CDR3 in amino acids: CASSSPGGGYNEQLL. This sequence joins TRBV12-3 or TRBV12-4 and TRBJ2-1; the DNA was not compared with TRBD1, the D call given in the table. The CDR3 region is 15 residues in length, termini included.

This clonotype was observed at least ten times. This chain links TRBV28 with TRBJ2-7, with 9 bases matching TRBD1. With 9 bases clipped from V and 0 bases from J, the junction kept 12 bases outside the gene matches. This CDR3 has 16 residues. Germline V CDR1 and CDR2: MDHEN, SYDVKM. The CDR3 DNA sequence: TGTGCCAGGGTGCCAAACGGGACAGGGATCTCCTACGAGCAGTACTTC. The encoded protein is CARVPNGTGISYEQYF. Combining the CDR3 with reference TRBV28 and TRBJ2-7 gives the whole variable domain DVKVTQSSRYLVKRTGEKVFLECVQDMDHENMFWYRQDPGLGLRLIYFSYDVKMKEKGDIPEGYSVSREKKERFSLILESASTNQTSMYLCARVPNGTGISYEQYFGPGTRLTVT.

This clonotype has a handful of counts. It may be a read error: a sequence one base away is much more abundant. The CDR3 reads CASSSLGQGGVEAFF. The CDR3 DNA sequence: TGTGCCAGCAGTTCACTGGGACAGGGAGGAGTTGAAGCTTTCTTT. V and J are TRBV12-3 or TRBV12-4 and TRBJ1-1; 9 bases are a match to TRBD1. V trimming: 4 bases; J trimming: 7 bases; junction bases outside the gene matches: 10. This CDR3 spans 15 amino acids.

Notes on this clonotype: A much larger clone is a single base away; this may be a read error. In DNA, the CDR3 is TGTGCCAGCAGTATCCTAGGACAGGGGACTGAAGCTTTCTTT. This codes for CASSILGQGTEAFF. The rearrangement uses TRBV12-3 or TRBV12-4 and TRBJ1-1; TRBD1 aligns across 9 bases. V dropped 5 bases and J dropped 5; count of bases not matched to a gene: 6. CDR3 length: 14 amino acids.

Remarks on this clonotype: Its ends do not fully match the called genes, so a read error is possible. The rearrangement uses TRBV28 and TRBJ2-2; TRBD2 might be the D (6 bases). The CDR3 spans 16 residues. Per the germline V gene, CDR1 is MDHEN and CDR2 is SYDVKM. The CDR3 loop reads CASTLGGFGDTGEPFF. CDR3 DNA sequence: TGTGCCAGCACCCTGGGGGGTTTTGGTGACACCGGGGAGCCGTTTTTT.

This clonotype was counted ten times or more. The genes are TRBV29-1 and TRBJ2-5; TRBD2 aligns across 14 bases. The CDR3 has 15 residues. Trimming removed 6 bases from V and 4 bases from J; junction bases left unmatched: 7. Germline loops: CDR1 SQVTM, CDR2 ANQGSEA. CDR3 nucleotide sequence: TGCAGCGTCCTCGGACTAGCGGGAGGCACAGAGACCCAGTACTTC. Translating it yields CSVLGLAGGTETQYF. Full variable domain (remainder filled in from reference TRBV29-1 and TRBJ2-5): SAVISQKPSRDICQRGTSLTIQCQVDSQVTMMFWYRQQPGQSLTLIATANQGSEATYESGFVIDKFPISRPNLTFSTLTVSNMSPEDSSIYLCSVLGLAGGTETQYFGPGTRLLVL.

About this clonotype itself: At one end the junction does not follow the germline gene, possibly because of a read error. This chain connects TRBV6-5 to TRBJ1-1; D not certain. From germline, CDR1 is MNHEY and CDR2 SVGAGI. The CDR3 sequence is 14 residues long. The chain's CDR3 is CASSYSGPNSEAFF. The CDR3 DNA reads as TGTGCTAGCAGTTACTCGGGTCCGAACTCTGAAGCTTTCTTT.

This clonotype was seen once. This could be a read error, since a much larger clone is one nucleotide away. V gene TRBV28 combines with J gene TRBJ2-7; 11 nucleotides agree with TRBD1. Germline values: CDR1 MDHEN, CDR2 SYDVKM. There are 17 residues in the CDR3. The V gene end was trimmed by 6 bases and the J gene end by 2 bases; junction bases not matched to a gene: 12. CDR3 amino acids: CASRVPPGQGEPYEQYF. The DNA for the CDR3 is TGTGCCAGCAGAGTTCCACCGGGACAGGGGGAACCCTACGAGCAGTACTTC.

To note about this clonotype: A read error may account for a junction end that differs from germline. V gene TRBV12-3 or TRBV12-4 combines with J gene TRBJ2-1; 10 nucleotides agree with TRBD2. The CDR3 is 15 amino acids. The CDR3 nucleotides are TGTGCCAGCAGTTTCGGGACTAGCGAGTTGGATGACCAGTTCTTC. Translating it yields CASSFGTSELDDQFF.

Turning to this clonotype: A read error may explain this, as a much larger clone is one base away. J is TRBJ1-1 and V is TRBV5-1, with D perhaps TRBD1 (6 bases). CDR3 length: 16 amino acids. Germline lookup yields CDR1 SGHRS and CDR2 YFSETQ. As DNA, the CDR3 is TGCGCCAGCAGCCCCTCGGCGGGGGCTTGGAACACTGAAACTTTCTTT. Translating it yields CASSPSAGAWNTETFF.

This clonotype has a handful of counts. The chain joins TRBV7-9 to TRBJ2-7; D remains ambiguous. The CDR3 spans 12 residues. Looked up from germline, CDR1 is SEHNR and CDR2 is FQNEAQ (reference sequence). V lost 3 bases, J lost 2 bases, and 5 bases lay in between. In DNA, the CDR3 is TGTGCCAGCAGCTTTTCTCCCTACGAGCAGTACTTC. This codes for CASSFSPYEQYF. Based on the CDR3 plus reference TRBV7-9 and TRBJ2-7, the full variable domain is DTGVSQNPRHKITKRGQNVTFRCDPISEHNRLYWYRQTLGQGPEFLTYFQNEAQLEKSRLLSDRFSAERPKGSFSTLEIQRTEQGDSAMYLCASSFSPYEQYFGPGTRLTVT.

As concerns this clonotype: The junction shows a germline mismatch at one end, possibly a read error. V usage is TRBV4-2 and J usage is TRBJ2-1; D ambiguous. Germline CDR1 LGHNA, CDR2 YNFKEQ. The CDR3 runs 12 residues. The CDR3 region is CASGQSGREQFF. CDR3 bases: TGTGCCAGCGGCCAATCTGGGCGGGAGCAGTTCTTC.

With regard to this clonotype: A junction boundary mismatches the germline segment, possibly from a read error. The chain joins TRBV11-2 to TRBJ2-3; TRBD2 might be the D (5 bases). Germline CDR1 and CDR2: SGHAT and FQNNGV. CDR3 length equals 13 residues. CDR3 sequence: CTSSIDRGDTQYF. The CDR3 DNA reads TGTACCAGCAGCATAGATCGGGGAGATACGCAGTATTTT.

The chain couples TRBV24-1 to TRBJ1-3; D is ambiguous. This CDR3 has 14 amino acids. The germline V gene encodes CDR1 KGHDR and CDR2 SFDVKD. V lost 9 bases, J lost 0 bases, and 11 bases lay in between. Written as DNA, the CDR3 is TGTGCCACCCCCTTGGGGAGCTCTGGAAACACCATATATTTT. The encoded protein is CATPLGSSGNTIYF.

This rearrangement joins TRBV10-3 to TRBJ1-1, with D unresolved. V shed 7 bases and J shed 5 bases, with 14 bases lying between them. Germline V gives CDR1 ENHRY, CDR2 SYGVKD. The CDR3 contains 13 residues. The CDR3, as DNA: TGTGCCATCACCTCGACTCTATGGACTGAAGCTTTCTTT. Translated: CAITSTLWTEAFF.

In this sample, this clonotype turned up a few times. Possible read error: a much larger clone is one base away. The chain joins TRBV6-5 to TRBJ1-2; D is perhaps TRBD1 (6 bases). CDR3 size: 16 residues. The V gene's germline CDR1 is MNHEY and CDR2 SVGAGI. This CDR3 reads CVSSYPFGDRNYGYTF. In DNA form, the CDR3 reads TGTGTCAGCAGTTACCCCTTCGGAGACAGGAACTATGGCTACACCTTC.

The genes are TRBV28 and TRBJ2-7; the match to TRBD2 covers 7 bases. Germline lookup yields CDR1 MDHEN and CDR2 SYDVKM. J gave up 2 bases and V 3 bases, and 1 base lay outside the gene matches. This CDR3 has 13 residues. The CDR3 bases are TGTGCCAGCAGTTTGGGACTACCCTACGAGCAGTACTTC. Residues: CASSLGLPYEQYF.

In this sample, this clonotype turned up many times. This sequence joins TRBV6-1 and TRBJ2-5; TRBD1 matches 9 bases. The CDR3 extends over 15 amino acids. Germline V CDR1 and CDR2: MNHNS, SASEGT. Losses at the gene ends were 6 bases for V and 6 bases for J; bases not matched to a gene: 11. The CDR3 nucleotides are TGTGCCAGCAGCCAGGGACAGGGCAGGGGGAAGACCCAGTACTTC. It is translated as CASSQGQGRGKTQYF.

This clonotype was seen at least ten times. The chain is built from TRBV29-1 and TRBJ2-1; 7 bases map to TRBD1. The CDR3 runs 13 residues. V was pared by 6 bases and J by 9 bases, with 11 bases of the junction left unmatched. Germline loops: CDR1 SQVTM, CDR2 ANQGSEA. The CDR3 coding sequence is TGCAGCGTCGAACAGGGGTACGTGGGTGAGCAGTTCTTC. Residues: CSVEQGYVGEQFF.

About this clonotype: At one of its ends the junction is not consistent with the germline gene, which may arise from a read error. This chain joins TRBV6-5 and TRBJ1-1; 9 bases match TRBD1. The CDR3 is made up of 13 amino acids. CDR1 MNHEY and CDR2 SVGAGI come from the germline V gene. CDR3 in DNA: TGCGCCAGCAGTAAAAACAGGGGGCGTGAATCTTTCTTT. Translating gives CASSKNRGRESFF.

This clonotype is categorized as medium-sized. The chain recombines TRBV11-2 with TRBJ1-2, with 8 bases aligning to TRBD1. Germline V gene lookup returns CDR1 SGHAT and CDR2 FQNNGV. This CDR3 contains 18 residues. With 1 base clipped from V and 2 bases from J, the junction kept 12 bases outside the gene matches. For the CDR3, the DNA is TGTGCCAGCAGCTTAGCATTTTTCGGACAGGGTGAAAACTATGGCTACACCTTC. Translating gives CASSLAFFGQGENYGYTF.

As concerns this clonotype: One base away lies a much larger clone, so this may be a sequencing read error. The CDR3 loop is CASHPPGGSTGTQYF. The CDR3 bases are TGTGCCAGCCATCCCCCGGGTGGAAGTACAGGTACGCAGTATTTT. This chain connects TRBV28 to TRBJ2-3, with D possibly TRBD1 on 5 matching bases. The germline gives CDR1 MDHEN, CDR2 SYDVKM. The CDR3 contains 15 residues.